Ten or more counts support the clone carrying this TCR beta chain. The TCR beta CDR3 regions underwent amplification using RNA transcripts as the source. The HTBI primer set drove a first-round RT-PCR of the TCR CDR3. MiXCR, run by TCRdb on the multiplex PCR reads, gives a single entry per CDR3 protein. The table includes about 400,000 distinct CDR3 sequences, roughly an eighth detected once. CDR3 length equals 16 residues. V lost 7 bases and J lost 0, with 16 bases in between. Germline V gives CDR1 MNHNS, CDR2 SASEGT. The sample comes from a study of T cells in Graves' hyperthyroidism and ophthalmopathy.

The TCR comes from a young woman with Graves' hyperthyroidism. Sequencing input: blood. The rearrangement links TRBV6-1 to TRBJ2-1; no reliable D call. CDR3 loop: CASKLDDLSSYNEQFF. CDR3 nucleotides: TGTGCCAGCAAGCTGGACGACTTGAGCTCCTACAATGAGCAGTTCTTC.